These 2 T cell receptor beta chains came from one sample sequenced in a study of blood T cell repertoires in COVID-19. Clones were sequenced by immunoSEQ multiplex PCR, and TCRdb holds only the in-frame ones, with some missing. This sample carries some 120,000 clones, around 80% of them seen once, and the ten largest clones take less than 8%. The specimen was peripheral blood. The receptors here all came from a man aged 70-80 years with active or convalescent COVID-19.

The chain joins TRBV28 to TRBJ1-5; D unresolved. V lost 4 bases and J 0 bases, leaving 7 bases between the germline ends. Germline CDR1 reads MDHEN; CDR2 reads SYDVKM. CDR3 length: 14 residues. CDR3 protein: CASSSSNSNQPQHF. DNA for the CDR3: TGTGCCAGCAGTTCCTCTAATAGCAATCAGCCCCAGCATTTT. The full variable domain, with the rest looked up from reference TRBV28 and TRBJ1-5, is DVKVTQSSRYLVKRTGEKVFLECVQDMDHENMFWYRQDPGLGLRLIYFSYDVKMKEKGDIPEGYSVSREKKERFSLILESASTNQTSMYLCASSSSNSNQPQHFGDGTRLSIL.

The chain couples TRBV4-1 to TRBJ1-2, with 9 bases lining up with TRBD1. This CDR3 comprises 14 residues. CDR1 and CDR2 from the germline V gene are MGHRA and YSYEKL. Trimming cost V 5 bases and J 6 bases; bases outside gene matches: 7. DNA for the CDR3: TGCGCCAGCAGCTCGGGACAGGGTTTGGATGGCTACACCTTC. Protein: CASSSGQGLDGYTF.